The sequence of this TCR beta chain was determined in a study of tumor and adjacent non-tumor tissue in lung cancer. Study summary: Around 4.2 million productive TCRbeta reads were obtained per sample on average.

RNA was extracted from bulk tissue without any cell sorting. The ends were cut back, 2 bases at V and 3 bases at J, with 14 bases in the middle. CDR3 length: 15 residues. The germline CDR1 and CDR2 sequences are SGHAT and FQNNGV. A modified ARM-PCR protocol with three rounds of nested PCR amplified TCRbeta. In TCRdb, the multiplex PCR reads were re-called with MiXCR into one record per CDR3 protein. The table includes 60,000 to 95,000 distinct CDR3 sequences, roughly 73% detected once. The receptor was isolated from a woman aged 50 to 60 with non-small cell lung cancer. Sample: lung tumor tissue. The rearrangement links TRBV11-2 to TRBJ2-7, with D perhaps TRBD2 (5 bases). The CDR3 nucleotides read TGTGCCAGCAGCTTACTAGCCGGCATTAACTACGAGCAGTACTTC. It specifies CASSLLAGINYEQYF.